The T cell receptor (beta chain) described here comes from a study of blood T cell repertoires in COVID-19. Study-wide context: Specimens from acute and convalescent COVID-19 originated in the United States, Italy and Spain.

Only in-frame clones appear in the TCRdb table, and some are missing; sequencing was by immunoSEQ multiplex PCR. The data contain fewer than 200,000 clones, roughly nine tenths of them singletons. CDR1 and CDR2 from the germline V gene are SEHNR and FQNEAQ (reference sequence). The junction had 6 bases not matched to a gene; V was cut back by 5 bases and J by 8 bases. The length of the CDR3 is 14 residues. Sequenced material: peripheral blood. The V call is TRBV7-9, the J call TRBJ1-4; TRBD1 matches at 9 bases. The TCR comes from a man aged 60 to 69 with acute or convalescent COVID-19. The DNA for the CDR3 is TGTGCCAGCAGCCTCGGACAGGGGAAAGAAAAACTGTTTTTT. This codes for CASSLGQGKEKLFF.